This TCR beta chain is from a study of T cells in Graves' hyperthyroidism and ophthalmopathy. Study results and caveats: Ophthalmopathy was separated from stable hyperthyroidism by a 13 V-J model.

RNA transcripts gave rise to amplified TCR beta CDR3 regions. First-round RT-PCR targeting the TCR CDR3 was performed with the HTBI primer set. TCRdb recomputed calls from the multiplex PCR reads with MiXCR, one row per CDR3 protein. The sample yields 490,000 or so distinct CDR3 sequences, about 22% seen once. Germline CDR1 and CDR2: LNHDA and SQIVND (reference sequence). This CDR3 contains 16 residues. Deletions cut 7 bases from V and 5 bases from J, with 23 bases between. Together with thyroid ultrasound, orbital computed tomography, serum thyroxine and TRAb, clinical symptoms were used for diagnoses. It was 8 to 10 ml of fresh peripheral blood that supplied the PBMCs. In its sample, this clonotype was seen once. Its specificity is unknown.

The clonotype was recovered from a woman between 70 and 85 years old with Graves' ophthalmopathy. The chain employs TRBV19 and TRBJ2-5, with D possibly matching TRBD1 (5 bases). The specimen was blood. The CDR3 sequence is CASTAEGHLLGETQYF. In DNA form, the CDR3 reads TGTGCCAGTACTGCCGAAGGACACCTCCTTGGGGAGACCCAGTACTTC.